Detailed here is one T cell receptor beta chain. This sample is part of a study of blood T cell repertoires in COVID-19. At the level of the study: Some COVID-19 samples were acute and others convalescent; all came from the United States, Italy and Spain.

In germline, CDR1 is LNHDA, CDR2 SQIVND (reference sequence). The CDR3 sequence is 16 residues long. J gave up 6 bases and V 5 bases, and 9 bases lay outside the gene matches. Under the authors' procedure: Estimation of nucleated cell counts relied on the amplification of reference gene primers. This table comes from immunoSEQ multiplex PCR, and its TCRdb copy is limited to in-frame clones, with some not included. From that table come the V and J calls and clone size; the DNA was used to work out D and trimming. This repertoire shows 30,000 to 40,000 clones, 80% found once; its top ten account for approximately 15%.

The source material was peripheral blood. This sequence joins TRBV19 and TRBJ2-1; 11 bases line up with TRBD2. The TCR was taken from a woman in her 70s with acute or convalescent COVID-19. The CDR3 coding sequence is TGTGCCAGTAGTCAGTCTCTAGCGGGGGGATTCAATGAGCAGTTCTTC. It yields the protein CASSQSLAGGFNEQFF.